What follows is one T cell receptor beta chain and its context. This record comes from a study of blood T cell repertoires in COVID-19. Study-level background: Material from acute and convalescent COVID-19 was sourced from the United States, Italy and Spain. T cells, B-cell-depleted T cells, or PBMCs provided the cDNA or gDNA that served as material.

This CDR3 is 12 amino acids long. CDR1 is MDHEN and CDR2 is SYDVKM in the germline V gene. The V end lost 4 bases, the J end lost 9 bases, and 11 bases lay between the germline ends. In the authors' workflow: Amplifying reference gene primers gave estimates of nucleated cell counts. The table came from immunoSEQ multiplex PCR; TCRdb's copy has only in-frame clones and leaves some out. Clone size and the V and J calls come from that table; the DNA yielded D and trimming. Here the sample spans some 140,000 clones, around 80% being singletons. This receptor was obtained from an older man with acute or convalescent COVID-19. The chain has TRBV28 and TRBJ2-3; maybe TRBD1 (5 bases). The sequencing sample was made of peripheral blood. CDR3 loop: CASSSSWGTQYF. The CDR3 DNA reads TGTGCCAGCAGTTCCTCCTGGGGCACGCAGTATTTT.